The subject of this entry is one T cell receptor beta chain. Its specificity is unknown. It was approximately 9 milliliters of peripheral blood that were drawn from each donor. This entry belongs to a study of blood T cells in healthy people across ages. The use of a sample-barcoded 5' primer and a J-beta primer mix characterized a second PCR of roughly 6 to 11 cycles. All samples yielded 2.5 million or more CDR3-containing paired-end reads. One entry per CDR3 protein, called by TCRdb with MiXCR from the 5' RACE reads. This sample yields about 1,500,000 distinct CDR3 sequences, of which roughly 28% are seen a single time; 7.7% belongs to the top ten. Study outcomes and limitations: Bulk PBMC profiling left naive and antigen-experienced comparisons inconclusive.

The clonotype was recovered from a woman in her twenties or thirties in good health. The sample comprised blood.

The CDR3 sequence is CASSQPTQYF. DNA for the CDR3: TGTGCCAGCAGCCAGCCTACCCAGTACTTC. This chain links TRBV21-1 with TRBJ2-5. TRBV21-1 is a documented pseudogene. CDR3 length equals 10 residues.